Sequencing of this TCR beta chain was carried out in a study of blood T cells in healthy people across ages. About the research overall: About one barcoded beta molecule per two T cells came from capture by template switching.

Next came a second PCR, run for about 6 to 12 cycles, which used a sample-barcoded 5' primer along with a J-beta primer mix. One entry per CDR3 protein results from TCRdb running MiXCR on the 5' RACE reads. The table lists about 1.5 million distinct CDR3 sequences, approximately 43% of them singletons, with roughly 3.7% in the top ten. Sequencing used blood. The TCR sequence derives from a woman aged 18-29 years in good health.

This chain's CDR3 is CATSDLVSGYGQDTQYF. The CDR3 nucleotides are TGTGCCACCAGTGATTTGGTGTCGGGATACGGTCAAGATACGCAGTATTTT. The V and J genes are TRBV24-1 and TRBJ2-3, with D perhaps matching TRBD2 (5 bases). Germline CDR1 KGHDR, CDR2 SFDVKD. CDR3 length: 17 residues. V lost 0 bases and J 5 bases, leaving 17 bases between the germline ends.